Below are 24 T cell receptor beta chains sequenced from a single sample in a study of cytomegalovirus exposure and HLA in healthy donors. Primers included in the PCR were 60 Vbeta and 13 Jbeta primers. This table comes from immunoSEQ multiplex PCR, and its TCRdb copy is limited to in-frame clones, with some not included. The table has 130,000 to 150,000 clones, around three quarters seen once. Sequenced: PBMCs. The receptors here all came from a woman in her thirties or forties in good health and CMV-seronegative.

This clone was seen a few times. The chain has TRBV6-5 and TRBJ1-1; no firm D call. CDR3 size: 13 residues. Per germline, CDR1 MNHEY and CDR2 SVGAGI. V was cut by 7 bases and J by 2 bases, with 11 bases left in between. This CDR3 is CASTRRDNTEAFF. The CDR3 DNA follows: TGTGCCAGCACCCGGCGGGATAACACTGAAGCTTTCTTT.

Turning to this clone: Other DNA sequences in the sample encode the same CDR3. This chain joins TRBV5-6 and TRBJ1-5; TRBD1 is a possible D gene (5 bases). The CDR3 has 14 residues. Between the trimmed V and J ends, which lost 0 bases and 7 bases, there was a span of 11 bases. Germline V CDR1 and CDR2: SGHDT, YYEEEE. CDR3 in amino acids: CASSLAGGGQPQHF. The CDR3 nucleotides are TGTGCCAGCAGCTTGGCCGGGGGAGGGCAGCCCCAGCATTTT.

The chain has TRBV25-1 and TRBJ1-6, with TRBD1 as a possible D gene (5 bases). Trimming removed 0 bases from V and 13 bases from J, with 13 bases in between. The CDR3 runs 14 residues. Germline CDR1 reads MGHDK; CDR2 reads SYGVNS. The CDR3 protein is CASSEYIRGGPLHF. CDR3 DNA: TGTGCCAGCAGTGAATACATAAGGGGAGGCCCCCTCCACTTT.

The chain combines TRBV27 with TRBJ2-6, with 9 bases lining up with TRBD1. From germline, CDR1 is MNHEY and CDR2 SMNVEV (reference sequence). J was trimmed by 0 bases and V by 6 bases; bases with no gene match: 12. The CDR3 contains 19 residues. The CDR3 protein is CASSHLRDRVGSGANVLTF. As DNA, the CDR3 is TGTGCCAGCAGCCACCTCCGGGACAGGGTCGGCTCTGGGGCCAACGTCCTGACTTTC. The variable domain in full, completed from reference TRBV27 and TRBJ2-6, reads EAQVTQNPRYLITVTGKKLTVTCSQNMNHEYMSWYRQDPGLGLRQIYYSMNVEVTDKGDVPEGYKVSRKEKRNFPLILESPSPNQTSLYFCASSHLRDRVGSGANVLTFGAGSRLTVL.

A note on this clone: Without the conserved terminal phenylalanine or tryptophan, this CDR3 likely stems from a read error. The DNA is omitted, as the CDR3 cannot be located on it reliably, and the CDR3 follows TCRdb's listing. V gene TRBV2 combines with J gene TRBJ1-1; TRBD1, the D gene given by the table, was not confirmed from the DNA. The CDR3 is 8 amino acids in total, end residues counted. Germline assignment: CDR1 SNHLY and CDR2 FYNNEI. The CDR3 region is CASVTGPI.

This clone has a single count. V gene TRBV11-1 combines with J gene TRBJ1-2; D gene uncertain. There are 14 residues in the CDR3. From germline, CDR1 is SGHAT and CDR2 FQDESV (reference sequence). V was cut by 5 bases and J by 2 bases, with 12 bases left in between. CDR3 nucleotide sequence: TGTGCCAGCAGCCCACGCGGCCCAAACTATGGCTACACCTTC. Translation: CASSPRGPNYGYTF.

V is TRBV5-1 and J is TRBJ1-1, with D possibly being TRBD1 (6 bases). Between the trimmed V and J ends, which lost 4 bases and 1 base, there was a span of 14 bases. From germline, CDR1 is SGHRS and CDR2 YFSETQ. The CDR3 sequence is 15 residues long. The CDR3: CASSPKQQGNTEAFF. CDR3 bases: TGCGCCAGCAGCCCAAAACAACAGGGGAACACTGAAGCTTTCTTT.

The V and J genes are TRBV10-3 and TRBJ1-1; a weak D match, TRBD1 (6 bases). Looked up from germline, CDR1 is ENHRY and CDR2 is SYGVKD. Trimming removed 6 bases at V and 4 bases at J, with 15 bases between. The CDR3 has 14 amino acids. As DNA, the CDR3 is TGTGCCATCAGGGGATACGGGACAAGCACTGAAGCTTTCTTT. Its protein is CAIRGYGTSTEAFF.

The V gene is TRBV5-1, the J gene TRBJ2-1, with D possibly matching TRBD2 (6 bases). The CDR3 is 17 amino acids. Germline V gene sequence: CDR1 SGHRS, CDR2 YFSETQ. V lost 4 bases to trimming and J lost 0 bases, with 17 bases between them. The CDR3 sequence: CASSPIAGRGSYNEQFF. The CDR3 region has the DNA TGCGCCAGCAGCCCCATCGCGGGGCGGGGCTCCTACAATGAGCAGTTCTTC. Variable domain in full (rest from reference TRBV5-1 and TRBJ2-1): KAGVTQTPRYLIKTRGQQVTLSCSPISGHRSVSWYQQTPGQGLQFLFEYFSETQRNKGNFPGRFSGRQFSNSRSEMNVSTLELGDSALYLCASSPIAGRGSYNEQFFGPGTRLTVL.

The CDR3 DNA reads TGTGCCATCTCACCAAGGCAGGGCTTCTCTGGAAACACCATATATTTT. Its translation: CAISPRQGFSGNTIYF. The chain employs TRBV10-3 and TRBJ1-3; D possibly corresponds to TRBD1 (5 bases). CDR3 length: 16 amino acids. With 8 bases removed from V and 0 bases from J, the gap between germline ends came to 17 bases. Germline V gives CDR1 ENHRY, CDR2 SYGVKD.

The chain links TRBV6-5 to TRBJ1-3; D is undetermined. Trimming pared 0 bases from V and 0 bases from J, leaving 9 bases between. Germline CDR1 is MNHEY and CDR2 is SVGAGI. The CDR3 loop spans 16 amino acids. For the CDR3, the DNA is TGTGCCAGCAGTTACTCCACAGTGAACTCTGGAAACACCATATATTTT. This codes for CASSYSTVNSGNTIYF.

The genes are TRBV7-9 and TRBJ2-7; 9 nucleotides agree with TRBD1. Unmatched junction bases numbered 12, after V lost 5 bases and J lost 7 bases. Germline values: CDR1 SEHNR, CDR2 FQNEAQ (reference sequence). CDR3 length: 15 residues. This CDR3 is CASSPRDRVTEEQYF. The CDR3 region has the DNA TGTGCCAGCAGCCCAAGGGACAGGGTCACGGAGGAGCAGTACTTC. The full variable domain, with the rest looked up from reference TRBV7-9 and TRBJ2-7, is DTGVSQNPRHKITKRGQNVTFRCDPISEHNRLYWYRQTLGQGPEFLTYFQNEAQLEKSRLLSDRFSAERPKGSFSTLEIQRTEQGDSAMYLCASSPRDRVTEEQYFGPGTRLTVT.

This clone was seen just once. The chain employs TRBV30 and TRBJ2-1, with 11 bases fitting TRBD2. V lost 4 bases, J lost 3 bases, and 2 bases stayed unmatched. The CDR3 runs 14 residues. Per germline, CDR1 GTSNPN and CDR2 SVGIG (reference sequence). This CDR3 reads CAWILAGVYNEQFF. The CDR3 DNA is TGTGCCTGGATACTAGCGGGGGTCTACAATGAGCAGTTCTTC.

V and J are TRBV13 and TRBJ2-1, with 8 bases identical to TRBD2. Germline CDR1 reads PRHDT; CDR2 reads FYEKMQ (reference sequence). The CDR3 is 15 amino acids. V dropped 2 bases and J dropped 9; count of bases not matched to a gene: 9. CDR3 DNA sequence: TGTGCCAGCAGCTTATATAGCGGGACTGTGGGTGAGCAGTTCTTC. Translated, it gives CASSLYSGTVGEQFF.

The gene calls are TRBV19 and TRBJ2-2; D possibly corresponds to TRBD2 (6 bases). V gave up 8 bases and J gave up 7 bases, with 14 bases separating them. The germline CDR1 and CDR2 sequences are LNHDA and SQIVND (reference sequence). The length of the CDR3 is 13 residues. This chain's CDR3 is CASGRGIGGELFF. In DNA, the CDR3 is TGTGCCAGTGGACGCGGGATCGGCGGGGAGCTGTTTTTT.

This chain connects TRBV5-1 to TRBJ1-3; 9 bases are a match to TRBD1. V dropped 4 bases and J dropped 8; count of bases not matched to a gene: 7. This CDR3 region has 14 residues. Germline V gene lookup returns CDR1 SGHRS and CDR2 YFSETQ. CDR3 residues: CASSPRQGEDTIYF. The DNA of the CDR3 is TGCGCCAGCAGCCCGCGACAGGGGGAGGACACCATATATTTT.

The genes are TRBV5-4 and TRBJ2-5; 9 bases match TRBD1. This CDR3 is 16 amino acids long. V dropped 3 bases and J dropped 2; count of bases not matched to a gene: 8. CDR1 SGHNT and CDR2 YYREEE come from the germline V gene (reference sequence). CDR3 residues: CASSSTGGAWQETQYF. In DNA, the CDR3 is TGTGCCAGCAGCTCCACAGGGGGCGCGTGGCAAGAGACCCAGTACTTC.

The chain links TRBV19 to TRBJ1-5; D remains ambiguous. Germline values: CDR1 LNHDA, CDR2 SQIVND (reference sequence). The CDR3 extends over 15 amino acids. V lost 5 bases and J 0 bases, leaving 11 bases between the germline ends. The CDR3 here is CASSPRFFSNQPQHF. The CDR3 DNA reads TGTGCCAGTAGTCCCCGGTTCTTTAGCAATCAGCCCCAGCATTTT.

This clone was counted between two and nine times. The V and J genes are TRBV6-1 and TRBJ1-1; TRBD1 agrees at 11 bases. Germline-derived CDR1 and CDR2 are MNHNS and SASEGT. This CDR3 has 15 residues. V was clipped by 4 bases and J by 5 bases; unmatched bases: 6. CDR3 amino acids: CASSVTGTGGTEAFF. The CDR3 DNA sequence: TGTGCCAGCAGTGTTACCGGGACAGGGGGGACTGAAGCTTTCTTT.

This clone has only one observation. The chain joins TRBV6-5 to TRBJ2-3; 8 bases map to TRBD1. This CDR3 comprises 15 residues. Germline V gene sequence: CDR1 MNHEY, CDR2 SVGAGI. V trimming: 6 bases; J trimming: 2 bases; junction bases outside the gene matches: 7. Here the CDR3 DNA reads TGTGCCAGCAGGTTGACAGGGGACATCACAGATACGCAGTATTTT. Translating it yields CASRLTGDITDTQYF.

CDR3 in DNA: TGTGCCAGCAGCTTTCGCACAGGTAGTCGTTACTCTGAAGCTTTCTTT. Translated: CASSFRTGSRYSEAFF. The rearrangement joins TRBV5-4 to TRBJ1-1, with D possibly matching TRBD1 (5 bases). Germline V CDR1 and CDR2: SGHNT, YYREEE (reference sequence). V was pared by 2 bases and J by 6 bases, with 20 bases between. The CDR3 spans 16 residues.

The chain carries TRBV11-2 and TRBJ1-1; 8 bases agree with TRBD1. The CDR3 is 16 residues long. Germline CDR1 reads SGHAT; CDR2 reads FQNNGV. The ends lost 1 base at V and 2 bases at J; junction bases unmatched: 6. CDR3 DNA: TGTGCCAGCAGCTTAGGGCAGGGGGCACTAAACACTGAAGCTTTCTTT. As protein: CASSLGQGALNTEAFF.

The chain links TRBV5-8 to TRBJ2-3, with 13 bases aligning to TRBD2. There are 16 residues in the CDR3. V was clipped by 0 bases and J by 4 bases; unmatched bases: 2. CDR1 and CDR2 (germline): SGHTS, YDEGEE. DNA for the CDR3: TGTGCCAGCAGCTTGGGGACTAGCGGGAGCGCAGATACGCAGTATTTT. Protein sequence: CASSLGTSGSADTQYF.

The DNA of the CDR3 is TGTGCCAGCCGCCGGGACAGGGGTTTCCCTGAAGCTTTCTTT. It encodes CASRRDRGFPEAFF. The V and J genes are TRBV2 and TRBJ1-1, with 10 bases matching TRBD1. The CDR3 runs to 14 residues. Losses at the gene ends were 8 bases for V and 6 bases for J; bases not matched to a gene: 9. In germline, CDR1 is SNHLY, CDR2 FYNNEI.